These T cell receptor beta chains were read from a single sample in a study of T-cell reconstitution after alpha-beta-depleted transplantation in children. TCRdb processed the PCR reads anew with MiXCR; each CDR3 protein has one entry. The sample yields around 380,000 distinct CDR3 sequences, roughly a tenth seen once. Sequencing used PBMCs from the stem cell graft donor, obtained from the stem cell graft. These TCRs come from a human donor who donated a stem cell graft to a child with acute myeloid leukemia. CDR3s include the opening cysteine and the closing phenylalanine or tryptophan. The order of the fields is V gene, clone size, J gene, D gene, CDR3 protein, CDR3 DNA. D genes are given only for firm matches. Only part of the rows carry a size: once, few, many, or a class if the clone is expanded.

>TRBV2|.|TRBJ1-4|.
CASTGFRGLNEKLFF
TGTGCCAGCACCGGATTTCGGGGATTAAATGAAAAACTGTTTTTT
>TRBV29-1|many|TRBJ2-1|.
CSVQGAPSYNEQFF
TGCAGCGTGCAAGGGGCTCCCTCCTACAATGAGCAGTTCTTC
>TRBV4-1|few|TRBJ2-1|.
CASSQDLLADEQFF
TGCGCCAGCAGCCAAGATCTACTTGCGGATGAGCAGTTCTTC
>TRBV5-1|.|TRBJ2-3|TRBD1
CASSYQGAQDTQYF
TGCGCCAGCAGCTACCAGGGGGCACAGGATACGCAGTATTTT
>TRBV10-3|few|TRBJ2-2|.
CAISEPGLPTGELFF
TGTGCCATCAGTGAGCCGGGACTCCCAACCGGGGAGCTGTTTTTT
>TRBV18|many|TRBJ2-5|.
CASSPPAQETQYF
TGTGCCAGCTCACCACCGGCCCAAGAGACCCAGTACTTC
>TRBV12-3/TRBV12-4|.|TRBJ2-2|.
CASSLSVRTNTGELFF
TGTGCCAGCAGTTTATCTGTTAGAACGAACACCGGGGAGCTGTTTTTT
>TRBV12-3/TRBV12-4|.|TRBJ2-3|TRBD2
CASSGLAGLRLITDTQYF
TGTGCCAGCAGCGGACTAGCGGGGCTAAGACTTATCACAGATACGCAGTATTTT
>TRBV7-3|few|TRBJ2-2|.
CASSLRDPGSPGELFF
TGTGCCAGCAGCTTAAGAGACCCCGGGTCCCCCGGGGAGCTGTTTTTT
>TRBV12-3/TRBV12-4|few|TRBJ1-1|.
CASSLIRNTEAFF
TGTGCCAGCAGTTTGATCAGGAACACTGAAGCTTTCTTT
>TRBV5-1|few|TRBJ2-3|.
CASSLIGVAADTQYF
TGCGCCAGCAGCTTGATAGGGGTGGCCGCAGATACGCAGTATTTT
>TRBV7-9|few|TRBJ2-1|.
CASSPDSGYNEQFF
TGTGCCAGCAGCCCGGACAGTGGTTACAATGAGCAGTTCTTC
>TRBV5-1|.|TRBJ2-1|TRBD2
CASSSLAGLNNEQFF
TGCGCCAGCAGCTCCTTAGCGGGGCTCAACAATGAGCAGTTCTTC
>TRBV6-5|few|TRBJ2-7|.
CASSYSTGGASYEQYF
TGTGCCAGCAGTTACTCGACTGGGGGTGCCTCCTACGAGCAGTACTTC
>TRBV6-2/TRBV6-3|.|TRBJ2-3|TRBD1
CASDPEGARTQYF
TGTGCCAGCGATCCAGAGGGGGCTCGTACGCAGTATTTT
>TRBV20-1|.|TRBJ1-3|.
CSASIRGSGNTIYF
TGCAGTGCTAGTATCCGGGGGTCAGGAAACACCATATATTTT
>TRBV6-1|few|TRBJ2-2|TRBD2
CASSKPPGGGVGTGELFF
TGTGCCAGCAGCAAACCGCCAGGCGGGGGGGTGGGCACCGGGGAGCTGTTTTTT
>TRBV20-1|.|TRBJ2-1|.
CSARLIAGQSNEQFF
TGCAGTGCTAGGCTAATAGCGGGACAGTCCAATGAGCAGTTCTTC
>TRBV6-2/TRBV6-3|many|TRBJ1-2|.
CASQTGTLYGYTF
TGTGCCAGTCAGACCGGGACCCTCTATGGCTACACCTTC
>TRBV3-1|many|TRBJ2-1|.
CASSQGGFQQFF
TGTGCCAGCAGCCAGGGCGGGTTCCAGCAGTTCTTC
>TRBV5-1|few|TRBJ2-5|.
CASSLDAVQETQYF
TGCGCCAGCAGCTTAGACGCAGTCCAAGAGACCCAGTACTTC
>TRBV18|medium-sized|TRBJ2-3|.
CASSPGFTDTQYF
TGTGCCAGCTCACCGGGCTTCACAGATACGCAGTATTTT
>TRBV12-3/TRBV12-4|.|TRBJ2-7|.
CASSLASKYF
TGTGCCAGCAGTTTAGCCTCCAAGTACTTC
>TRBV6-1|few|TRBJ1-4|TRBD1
CASRSTGWWGNEKLFF
TGTGCCAGCAGATCGACAGGGTGGTGGGGTAATGAAAAACTGTTTTTT
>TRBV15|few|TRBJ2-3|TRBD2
CATSRDLPRLAGVPDTQYF
TGTGCCACCAGCAGAGATCTACCGCGACTAGCGGGAGTCCCAGATACGCAGTATTTT
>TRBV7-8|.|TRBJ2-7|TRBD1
CASSLGQGDGEQYF
TGTGCCAGCAGCTTAGGACAGGGGGATGGGGAGCAGTACTTC
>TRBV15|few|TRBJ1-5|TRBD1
CATSSGTVLLSNQPQHF
TGTGCCACCAGCTCCGGGACAGTGCTCCTTAGCAATCAGCCCCAGCATTTT
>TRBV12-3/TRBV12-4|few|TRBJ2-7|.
CASSPGVTYEQYF
TGTGCCAGCAGCCCTGGGGTCACCTACGAGCAGTACTTC
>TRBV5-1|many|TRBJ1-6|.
CASSDRDTNSPLHF
TGCGCCAGCAGCGACCGGGACACAAATTCACCCCTCCACTTT
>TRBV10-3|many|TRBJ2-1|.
CAISESRGTSYNEQFF
TGTGCCATCAGTGAGTCCCGGGGGACCTCCTACAATGAGCAGTTCTTC
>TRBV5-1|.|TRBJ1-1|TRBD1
CASRGQGNTEAFF
TGCGCCAGCAGAGGACAGGGGAACACTGAAGCTTTCTTT
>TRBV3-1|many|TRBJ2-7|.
CASSQEWYGFYEQYF
TGTGCCAGCAGCCAAGAATGGTACGGGTTCTACGAGCAGTACTTC
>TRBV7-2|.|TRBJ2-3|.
CASSSNPGDTQYF
TGTGCCAGCAGCTCGAACCCTGGAGATACGCAGTATTTT
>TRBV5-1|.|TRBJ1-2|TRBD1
CASSAGTGSSYGYTF
TGCGCCAGCAGCGCCGGGACAGGGAGTTCCTATGGCTACACCTTC
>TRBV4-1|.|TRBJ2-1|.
CASSQEGRGDEQFF
TGCGCCAGCAGCCAAGAGGGTCGGGGAGATGAGCAGTTCTTC
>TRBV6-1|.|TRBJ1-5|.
CASSEDSFYQPQHF
TGTGCCAGCAGTGAGGACAGCTTCTATCAGCCCCAGCATTTT